This entry lists 26 T cell receptor beta chains sequenced from one sample in a study of preoperative IRX-2 immunotherapy in early breast cancer. Stated treatment: preoperative locoregional IRX-2 cytokine immunotherapy. Using immunoSEQ multiplex PCR, the repertoire was profiled, and TCRdb retains in-frame clones only, with some absent. The sample contains under 15,000 clones, roughly 91% of which appear only once. The specimen was collected from a patient treated with IRX-2 immunotherapy. Source of these receptors: a human donor with breast cancer.

CDR3 sequence reads: CASSQVREIGFLNNEQFF. The CDR3 DNA reads TGCGCCAGCAGCCAAGTGCGGGAAATAGGCTTCCTAAACAATGAGCAGTTCTTC. The chain joins TRBV4-1 to TRBJ2-1, with D possibly matching TRBD2 (6 bases). With 1 base removed from V and 5 bases from J, the gap between germline ends came to 21 bases. Germline lookup yields CDR1 MGHRA and CDR2 YSYEKL. The CDR3 consists of 18 residues.

The chain employs TRBV5-1 and TRBJ2-5; 9 bases are shared with TRBD2. Germline CDR1 SGHRS, CDR2 YFSETQ. V gave up 0 bases and J gave up 5 bases; unmatched junction bases: 5. The CDR3 has 15 amino acids. The CDR3 region has the DNA TGCGCCAGCAGCTTGGGGGTAGCGGGGGAGGAGACCCAGTACTTC. This codes for CASSLGVAGEETQYF.

The genes are TRBV28 and TRBJ2-7; TRBD1 or TRBD2 may be the D gene (6 bases each). Trimming shortened V by 3 bases and J by 3 bases, and 12 bases separated the two germline ends. The germline CDR1 and CDR2 sequences are MDHEN and SYDVKM. CDR3 length: 14 residues. This CDR3 reads CASSLGGRVYEQYV. The CDR3 DNA follows: TGTGCCAGCAGTTTGGGGGGCAGGGTCTACGAGCAGTACGTC.

The gene calls are TRBV21-1 and TRBJ1-5; TRBD1 reflects the table's D call only, with no check against the DNA. TRBV21-1 is designated a pseudogene. This CDR3 region has 21 residues. CDR3 DNA sequence: TGTGCCAGCAGCATTGGGGGACAGGGGGCACGAGGGAGCCACATAAATCAGCCCCAGCATTTT. Its translation: CASSIGGQGARGSHINQPQHF.

The CDR3 DNA follows: TGTGCCAGTACCCGGGGGGGGCCGCGGAACACTGAAGCTTTCTTT. Its protein product is CASTRGGPRNTEAFF. The genes are TRBV19 and TRBJ1-1, with D tentatively TRBD1 (6 bases). Germline V lookup: CDR1 LNHDA, CDR2 SQIVND (reference sequence). The CDR3 length is 15 residues. The V end was cut by 7 bases, the J end by 1 base, with 16 bases between.

The CDR3 spells CASSKGSYEQYV. CDR3 DNA sequence: TGCGCCAGCTCCAAGGGGTCCTACGAGCAGTACGTC. V and J are TRBV10-2 and TRBJ2-7; the D gene is possibly TRBD1 (5 bases). CDR3 length: 12 residues. Germline V gene lookup returns CDR1 WSHSY and CDR2 SAAADI. V lost 8 bases and J lost 1, with 9 bases in between.

CDR3 amino acids: CASSQDRRGETQYF. The CDR3 nucleotides are TGTGCCAGCAGCCAAGATCGGAGGGGGGAGACCCAGTACTTC. This chain links TRBV5-4 with TRBJ2-5; D tentatively reads TRBD1 or TRBD2 (6 bases each). V was pared by 4 bases and J by 5 bases, with 15 bases between. CDR1 SGHNT and CDR2 YYREEE come from the germline V gene (reference sequence). The CDR3 contains 14 residues.

V usage is TRBV27 and J usage is TRBJ2-7; D unclear. Germline V gene lookup returns CDR1 MNHEY and CDR2 SMNVEV (reference sequence). V was pared by 7 bases and J by 0 bases, with 10 bases between. This CDR3 has 13 amino acids. The CDR3 DNA is TGTGCCAGCACTCCCGTCGGCTCCTACGAGCAGTACTTC. This codes for CASTPVGSYEQYF.

The V gene is TRBV11-3, the J gene TRBJ2-7, with D perhaps given as TRBD1 or TRBD2 (5 bases each). V was cut by 1 base and J by 0 bases, with 13 bases left in between. The CDR3 sequence is 16 residues long. Germline CDR1 and CDR2: SGHNT and YENEEA. CDR3 in amino acids: CASSLAGTDFSYEQYF. CDR3 bases: TGTGCCAGCAGCTTAGCCGGGACGGATTTCTCCTACGAGCAGTACTTC.

The chain carries TRBV9 and TRBJ1-2, with D possibly being TRBD1 (5 bases). The germline V gene encodes CDR1 SGDLS and CDR2 YYNGEE. V was cut by 0 bases and J by 8 bases, with 8 bases left in between. The CDR3 totals 12 residues. The CDR3 DNA follows: TGTGCCAGCAGCGTAGGACAGAAAGGCTACACCTTC. It translates to CASSVGQKGYTF.

This sequence joins TRBV5-1 and TRBJ1-5; the D is unclear. The CDR3 runs 13 residues. V was pared by 2 bases and J by 7 bases, with 10 bases between. CDR1 SGHRS and CDR2 YFSETQ come from the germline V gene. The CDR3 region has the DNA TGCGCCAGCAGCTTCGGGAATGGGCAGCCCCAGCATTTT. Amino acids: CASSFGNGQPQHF.

The CDR3 DNA reads TGCGCCAGCAGTATCCCTAGGAGGGGCCGATGTTACGAGCAGTACTTC. It translates to CASSIPRRGRCYEQYF. V usage is TRBV10-1 and J usage is TRBJ2-7; the D gene is possibly TRBD2 (6 bases). Trimming stripped 5 bases from V and 4 bases from J, with 21 bases between. Germline lookup yields CDR1 WNHNN and CDR2 SYGVQD (reference sequence). CDR3 size: 16 residues.

The chain uses TRBV7-8 and TRBJ2-1; 9 positions agree with TRBD2. V shed 1 base, J shed 12 bases, and the junction held 7 bases outside the gene matches. The germline V gene encodes CDR1 SGHVS and CDR2 FQNEAQ. CDR3 length: 14 amino acids. In DNA form, the CDR3 reads TGTGCCAGCAGCTTAGATGGACTAGCGTATAGGCAGTTCTTC. Its translation is CASSLDGLAYRQFF.

The V and J genes are TRBV29-1 and TRBJ2-7; TRBD1 aligns across 11 bases. CDR3 length: 16 amino acids. Trimming cost V 5 bases and J 0 bases; bases outside gene matches: 9. Germline CDR1 and CDR2: SQVTM and ANQGSEA. The CDR3 region is CSVLGTGGFSSYEQYF. In DNA, the CDR3 is TGCAGCGTTCTTGGGACAGGGGGGTTCAGCTCCTACGAGCAGTACTTC.

The chain recombines TRBV7-3 with TRBJ1-1; TRBD1 aligns across 8 bases. With V trimmed by 5 bases and J by 5 bases, 4 bases remained unmatched. Germline loops: CDR1 SGHTA, CDR2 FQGTGA. This CDR3 comprises 13 residues. Here the CDR3 reads CASSQGARTEAFF. The DNA of the CDR3 is TGTGCCAGCAGCCAGGGGGCGAGGACTGAAGCTTTCTTT.

The genes are TRBV5-6 and TRBJ2-1; a possible D gene is TRBD1 (6 bases). The CDR3 has 15 amino acids. Germline V gene data show CDR1 as SGHDT and CDR2 as YYEEEE. Trimming cost V 1 base and J 6 bases, with 14 bases left between them. CDR3 bases: TGTGCCAGCAGCTTGATGGGGGCGCTCGGCAATGAGCAGTTCTTC. Amino acids: CASSLMGALGNEQFF.

The V and J genes are TRBV19 and TRBJ1-2; D is uncertain. This CDR3 has 13 residues. The germline gives CDR1 LNHDA, CDR2 SQIVND (reference sequence). The V and J ends lost 6 bases and 0 bases respectively, with 8 bases between them. In DNA, the CDR3 is TGTGCCAGTAGAGTGACGGCTAACTATGGCTACACCTTC. It codes for CASRVTANYGYTF.

Comments on this clone: The junction and the germline gene differ at one end; a read error may be behind it. The chain couples TRBV7-7 to TRBJ2-5; 9 bases line up with TRBD2. The CDR3 spans 17 residues. Looked up from germline, CDR1 is SSHAT and CDR2 is FNYEAQ (reference sequence). The CDR3, as DNA: TGTGCTAGCAGCGCCTTTAGGGGCGGGGGGGCTGGAGAGACCCAGTACTTC. It translates to CASSAFRGGGAGETQYF.

Comment on this clone: The limits of the CDR3 on the DNA are not certain, so only TCRdb's listed CDR3 is given. The chain joins TRBV6-6 to TRBJ1-2. Germline V gene lookup returns CDR1 MNHNY and CDR2 SVGAGI (reference sequence). Inclusive of both ends, the CDR3 amounts to 16 amino acids. CDR3 residues: CASSSSEGAGDYGYTF.

The chain employs TRBV18 and TRBJ2-3, with TRBD2 matching over 8 bases. V shed 2 bases, J shed 11 bases, and the junction held 6 bases outside the gene matches. This CDR3 has 13 amino acids. CDR1 KGHSH and CDR2 LQKENI come from the germline V gene. CDR3 DNA: TGTGCCAGCTCACCATTGGCGGGAGGTATGCAGTATTTT. This sequence encodes CASSPLAGGMQYF.

The J gene is TRBJ1-5, the V gene TRBV11-3; a weak D match, TRBD1 (6 bases). This CDR3 is 14 amino acids long. Looked up from germline, CDR1 is SGHNT and CDR2 is YENEEA. V was cut by 1 base and J by 6 bases, with 10 bases left in between. The CDR3 bases are TGTGCCAGCAGCTTAGTAGGGGGGAGTCAGCCCCAGCATTTT. Translating gives CASSLVGGSQPQHF.

This clone is a singleton in its sample. The chain links TRBV2 to TRBJ1-2; D gene uncertain. Germline V lookup: CDR1 SNHLY, CDR2 FYNNEI. V shed 4 bases and J shed 4 bases, with 13 bases lying between them. This CDR3 is built from 14 residues. The CDR3 nucleotides read TGTGCCAGCAGTGTGGGAGGAGGTCTCTATGGCTACACCTTC. It translates to CASSVGGGLYGYTF.

This clone was counted between two and nine times. V and J are TRBV6-1 and TRBJ2-7; D unclear. Germline-derived CDR1 and CDR2 are MNHNS and SASEGT. The CDR3 length is 13 residues. The V end was cut by 4 bases, the J end by 3 bases, with 10 bases between. This chain's CDR3 is CASSVGTNYEQYF. CDR3 nucleotide sequence: TGTGCCAGCAGTGTGGGCACGAACTACGAGCAGTACTTC.

This chain connects TRBV23-1 to TRBJ1-2; D may be TRBD1 (6 bases). TRBV23-1 is reported as an ORF; its role is uncertain. V gave up 4 bases and J gave up 4 bases, with 16 bases separating them. CDR3 length: 15 amino acids. DNA of the CDR3: TGCGCCAGCAGTCCAACAGGGAGTATTTTCTATGGCTACACCTTC. Residues: CASSPTGSIFYGYTF.

This clone appeared a few times. The chain uses TRBV4-1 and TRBJ1-6, with D uncertain. Germline assignment: CDR1 MGHRA and CDR2 YSYEKL. CDR3 length equals 17 residues. With 1 base removed from V and 11 bases from J, the gap between germline ends came to 21 bases. The CDR3 nucleotides are TGCGCCAGCAGCCAAGGCCCGCCAGGTCCCCTTAGGGCACCCCTCCACTTT. This codes for CASSQGPPGPLRAPLHF.

This rearrangement joins TRBV2 to TRBJ2-6; D remains unclear. The germline gives CDR1 SNHLY, CDR2 FYNNEI. This CDR3 is built from 18 residues. The V end was cut by 10 bases, the J end by 0 bases, with 22 bases between. CDR3 bases: TGTGCCACCGATCTTCGGACCGCCGCCATCTCTGGGGCCAACGTCCTGACTTTC. Protein: CATDLRTAAISGANVLTF.